The rows below give T cell receptor beta chains drawn from one sample of a study of CD8 T cells in Susac syndrome. TCRdb reanalysed the immunoSEQ multiplex PCR reads using MiXCR and keeps one entry per CDR3 protein. The sample contains under 200,000 distinct CDR3 sequences, around 95% of which appear only once. The sample comprised CD8+ T cells from PBMCs. The receptors derive from a human donor with multiple sclerosis. Both conserved end residues are part of each CDR3. A D gene is named only where the DNA matches it firmly. Size is stated for part of the rows, as once, few or many counts, or as a class when the clone is expanded.

clone size: .
V gene: TRBV3-1
J gene: TRBJ2-1
D gene: .
CDR3 DNA: TGTGCCAGCAGCCAAGCAGAAGTCCGACTACCTCAAAATGAGCAGTTCTTC
CDR3 protein: CASSQAEVRLPQNEQFF

clone size: .
V gene: TRBV24-1
J gene: TRBJ2-2
D gene: .
CDR3 DNA: TGTGCCACGTCCACGAACACCGGGGAGCTGTTTTTT
CDR3 protein: CATSTNTGELFF

clone size: .
V gene: TRBV28
J gene: TRBJ2-7
D gene: TRBD2
CDR3 DNA: TGTGCCAGCAGTCGCGGGAGTGGGTACGAGCAGTACTTC
CDR3 protein: CASSRGSGYEQYF

clone size: .
V gene: TRBV13
J gene: TRBJ1-2
D gene: .
CDR3 DNA: TGTGCCAGCAGCGTAGGGGAGGACTATGGCTACACCTTC
CDR3 protein: CASSVGEDYGYTF

clone size: .
V gene: TRBV7-9
J gene: TRBJ2-2
D gene: TRBD2
CDR3 DNA: TGTGCCAGCAGCTCGCAAGCGGGGAAGAACACCGGGGAGCTGTTTTTT
CDR3 protein: CASSSQAGKNTGELFF

clone size: .
V gene: TRBV2
J gene: TRBJ2-3
D gene: TRBD1
CDR3 DNA: TGTGCCAGCAGTGAGAAGGGGACAGTCACAGATACGCAGTATTTT
CDR3 protein: CASSEKGTVTDTQYF

clone size: .
V gene: TRBV28
J gene: TRBJ2-3
D gene: .
CDR3 DNA: TGTGCCACCCGTACGAGTAGCCGGAGCCCAGATACGCAGTATTTT
CDR3 protein: CATRTSSRSPDTQYF

clone size: .
V gene: TRBV27
J gene: TRBJ2-7
D gene: .
CDR3 DNA: TGTGCCAGCACTGAATTCGGGCAGGGTGGCCCCGAGCAGTACTTC
CDR3 protein: CASTEFGQGGPEQYF

clone size: .
V gene: TRBV2
J gene: TRBJ2-5
D gene: .
CDR3 DNA: TGTGCCAGCTTTCCGCTACAAGAGACCCAGTACTTC
CDR3 protein: CASFPLQETQYF

clone size: .
V gene: TRBV12-3/TRBV12-4
J gene: TRBJ1-5
D gene: TRBD1
CDR3 DNA: TGTGCCAGCAGTTCCGGGACAGCAACTAATCAGCCCCAGCATTTT
CDR3 protein: CASSSGTATNQPQHF

clone size: once
V gene: TRBV11-1
J gene: TRBJ2-3
D gene: .
CDR3 DNA: TGTGCCAGCAGCTTCGGGGTAGGGACAGATACGCAGTATTTT
CDR3 protein: CASSFGVGTDTQYF

clone size: .
V gene: TRBV6-5
J gene: TRBJ2-3
D gene: .
CDR3 DNA: TGTGCCAGCAGTTACGGTCCCCGGGGGACAGATACGCAGTATTTT
CDR3 protein: CASSYGPRGTDTQYF

clone size: .
V gene: TRBV12-3/TRBV12-4
J gene: TRBJ2-1
D gene: .
CDR3 DNA: TGTGCCAGCAAACCCGGTCGGGCCCCGTTAAATGAGCAGTTCTTC
CDR3 protein: CASKPGRAPLNEQFF

clone size: .
V gene: TRBV7-9
J gene: TRBJ2-7
D gene: TRBD1
CDR3 DNA: TGTGCCAGCAGCTCCCGAGGGGGCGAAGAAGAGTACTTC
CDR3 protein: CASSSRGGEEEYF

clone size: .
V gene: TRBV7-2
J gene: TRBJ1-1
D gene: .
CDR3 DNA: TGTGCCAGCAGCTTAGACACAATGAACACTGAAGCTTTCTTT
CDR3 protein: CASSLDTMNTEAFF

clone size: .
V gene: TRBV20-1
J gene: TRBJ2-3
D gene: .
CDR3 DNA: TGCAGTGCTAGAGTCCCGAGGGCCACAGATACGCAGTATTTT
CDR3 protein: CSARVPRATDTQYF

clone size: once
V gene: TRBV10-3
J gene: TRBJ2-7
D gene: TRBD2
CDR3 DNA: TGTGCCATCAGTGAACTAGCGGGAGCCTACGAGCAGTACTTC
CDR3 protein: CAISELAGAYEQYF

clone size: .
V gene: TRBV24-1
J gene: TRBJ2-2
D gene: TRBD1
CDR3 DNA: TGTGCCACCAAGGACAGGGCCGCCGGGGAGCTGTTTTTT
CDR3 protein: CATKDRAAGELFF

clone size: .
V gene: TRBV11-2
J gene: TRBJ2-7
D gene: .
CDR3 DNA: TGTGCCAGCAGCTTCGGTCCAGACCCGCTTTACGAGCAGTACTTC
CDR3 protein: CASSFGPDPLYEQYF

clone size: .
V gene: TRBV28
J gene: TRBJ2-5
D gene: TRBD1
CDR3 DNA: TGTGCCAGCAGTTTACCGGACAGGGGAGAGACCCAGTACTTC
CDR3 protein: CASSLPDRGETQYF

clone size: .
V gene: TRBV5-4
J gene: TRBJ2-7
D gene: .
CDR3 DNA: TGTGCCAGCAGCTGGGGTAATAGCGGCCCCGATACCTACGAGCAGTACTTC
CDR3 protein: CASSWGNSGPDTYEQYF

clone size: .
V gene: TRBV7-9
J gene: TRBJ2-2
D gene: TRBD2
CDR3 DNA: TGTGCCAGCAGCTTAGGAGCGGGGGGCCACCACGGGGAGCTGTTTTTT
CDR3 protein: CASSLGAGGHHGELFF

clone size: .
V gene: TRBV29-1
J gene: TRBJ2-2
D gene: .
CDR3 DNA: TGCAGCGTGAGGGTTAACACCGGGGAGCTGTTTTTT
CDR3 protein: CSVRVNTGELFF

clone size: .
V gene: TRBV9
J gene: TRBJ2-7
D gene: .
CDR3 DNA: TGTGCCAGCAGCTCTACTCCGGGATTTGGCTACGAGCAGTACTTC
CDR3 protein: CASSSTPGFGYEQYF

clone size: .
V gene: TRBV5-1
J gene: TRBJ2-3
D gene: .
CDR3 DNA: TGCGCCAGCAGCCTGGAAGCGGGCTCAGATACGCAGTATTTT
CDR3 protein: CASSLEAGSDTQYF

clone size: .
V gene: TRBV27
J gene: TRBJ2-3
D gene: .
CDR3 DNA: TGTGCCAGCAGTCTGCTGACCGACACAGATACGCAGTATTTT
CDR3 protein: CASSLLTDTDTQYF

clone size: .
V gene: TRBV29-1
J gene: TRBJ2-7
D gene: TRBD1
CDR3 DNA: TGCAGCGTTCCCGGGACAGGACCCTCCTACGAGCAGTACTTC
CDR3 protein: CSVPGTGPSYEQYF

clone size: .
V gene: TRBV29-1
J gene: TRBJ1-5
D gene: .
CDR3 DNA: TGCAGCGTTGAAGATCAACGGTTGTGTTCGGCAGGGTGGGGCAATCAGCCCCAGCATTTT
CDR3 protein: CSVEDQRLCSAGWGNQPQHF

clone size: .
V gene: TRBV9
J gene: TRBJ2-3
D gene: .
CDR3 DNA: TGTGCCAGCAGCGGGAGATCAGATTTCATCGCAGATACGCAGTATTTT
CDR3 protein: CASSGRSDFIADTQYF

clone size: .
V gene: TRBV7-9
J gene: TRBJ1-3
D gene: .
CDR3 DNA: TGTGCCAGCAGCTTACCGCGGAGGATTCGCTCTGGAAACACCATATATTTT
CDR3 protein: CASSLPRRIRSGNTIYF

clone size: .
V gene: TRBV6-1
J gene: TRBJ1-1
D gene: .
CDR3 DNA: TGTGCCAGCAGTGAAGAAGCAGCCTCCTGGGTCCCTGAAGCTTTCTTT
CDR3 protein: CASSEEAASWVPEAFF

clone size: .
V gene: TRBV29-1
J gene: TRBJ2-1
D gene: .
CDR3 DNA: TGCAGCGTTGAAGATGAGGTGGATAGGGATGAGCAGTTCTTC
CDR3 protein: CSVEDEVDRDEQFF

clone size: .
V gene: TRBV7-2
J gene: TRBJ2-1
D gene: TRBD1
CDR3 DNA: TGTGCCAGCAGCTTCCGGACAGGGGACAATGAGCAGTTCTTC
CDR3 protein: CASSFRTGDNEQFF

clone size: .
V gene: TRBV6-5
J gene: TRBJ2-5
D gene: .
CDR3 DNA: TGTGCCAGCAGAAAGACAGGGAGGTACCAAGAGACCCAGTACTTC
CDR3 protein: CASRKTGRYQETQYF

clone size: .
V gene: TRBV27
J gene: TRBJ2-5
D gene: .
CDR3 DNA: TGTGCCAGCAGTTTATCGGACTCTCGTGGGACCCAGTACTTC
CDR3 protein: CASSLSDSRGTQYF

clone size: once
V gene: TRBV13
J gene: TRBJ1-1
D gene: .
CDR3 DNA: TGTGCCAGCAGCTTAATTTCAACTGAAGCTTTCTTT
CDR3 protein: CASSLISTEAFF

clone size: .
V gene: TRBV19
J gene: TRBJ2-7
D gene: TRBD2
CDR3 DNA: TGTGCCAGTAGGCCCAAAACTAGCGGGACTTTCTACGAGCAGTACTTC
CDR3 protein: CASRPKTSGTFYEQYF

clone size: .
V gene: TRBV29-1
J gene: TRBJ1-1
D gene: .
CDR3 DNA: TGCAGCGTTAAACAAGACAGGATTGAAGCTTTCTTT
CDR3 protein: CSVKQDRIEAFF

clone size: .
V gene: TRBV9
J gene: TRBJ2-5
D gene: .
CDR3 DNA: TGTGCCAGCAGCGTAGTTAGCGGCCTTCAAGAGACCCAGTACTTC
CDR3 protein: CASSVVSGLQETQYF

clone size: once
V gene: TRBV7-3
J gene: TRBJ2-1
D gene: .
CDR3 DNA: TGTGCCAGCAGCTACGTGGTGAGTGGGGAGCAGTTCTTC
CDR3 protein: CASSYVVSGEQFF

clone size: .
V gene: TRBV28
J gene: TRBJ2-3
D gene: .
CDR3 DNA: TGTGCCAGCAGTTTAGCGGGGTCAGATACGCAGTATTTT
CDR3 protein: CASSLAGSDTQYF

clone size: .
V gene: TRBV5-1
J gene: TRBJ2-5
D gene: .
CDR3 DNA: TGCGCCAGTCGGCCCTCGGCGTCGGAGACCCAGTACTTC
CDR3 protein: CASRPSASETQYF

clone size: .
V gene: TRBV2
J gene: TRBJ1-5
D gene: .
CDR3 DNA: TGTGCCAGCAGTGAAGAGGGATCAAATCAGCCCCAGCATTTT
CDR3 protein: CASSEEGSNQPQHF

clone size: .
V gene: TRBV2
J gene: TRBJ1-1
D gene: .
CDR3 DNA: TGTGCCAGCAGAGTAAGGAACACTGAAGCTTTCTTT
CDR3 protein: CASRVRNTEAFF

clone size: .
V gene: TRBV10-3
J gene: TRBJ2-7
D gene: .
CDR3 DNA: TGTGCCATCAGTGAGTCCTCGGTCTACGAGCAGTACTTC
CDR3 protein: CAISESSVYEQYF